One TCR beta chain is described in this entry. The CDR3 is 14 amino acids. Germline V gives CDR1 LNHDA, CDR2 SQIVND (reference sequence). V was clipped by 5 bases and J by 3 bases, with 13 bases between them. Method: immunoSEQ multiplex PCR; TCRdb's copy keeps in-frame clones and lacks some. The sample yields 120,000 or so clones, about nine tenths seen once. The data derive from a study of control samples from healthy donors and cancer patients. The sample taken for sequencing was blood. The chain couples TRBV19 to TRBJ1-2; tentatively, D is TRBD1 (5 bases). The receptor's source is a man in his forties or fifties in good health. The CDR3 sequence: CASSPQQGYYGYTF. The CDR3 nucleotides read TGTGCCAGTAGTCCCCAGCAGGGCTACTATGGCTACACCTTC.